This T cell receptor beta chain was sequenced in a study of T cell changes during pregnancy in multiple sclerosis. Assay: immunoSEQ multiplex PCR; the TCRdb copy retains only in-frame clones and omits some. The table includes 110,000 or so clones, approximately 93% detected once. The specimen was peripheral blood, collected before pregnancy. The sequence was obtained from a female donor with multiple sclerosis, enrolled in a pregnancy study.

CDR3: CASSTQTGGTEAFF. The CDR3 DNA is TGTGCCAGCAGCACACAGACAGGGGGCACTGAAGCTTTCTTT. The V and J genes are TRBV11-2 and TRBJ1-1; 9 bases map to TRBD1. The germline CDR1 and CDR2 sequences are SGHAT and FQNNGV. CDR3 length equals 14 residues. J lost 4 bases, V lost 5 bases, and 5 bases had no gene match.